Following are 25 T cell receptor beta chains from one sample sequenced in a study of molecular identifiers for immune sequencing clone quantification. TCRdb analysed the PCR reads with MiXCR anew, one entry per CDR3 protein. The data show about 640,000 distinct CDR3 sequences, about 20% seen once. Sequenced: naive CD8+ T cells from blood, with Jurkat cell RNA spiked in. The sample's subset: FACS-sorted CD8+CD4-CCR7+CD45RA+ naive T cells. These TCRs come from a human donor in good health. Some libraries in this study had Jurkat cell RNA spiked in.

Notes on this clonotype: Compared with germline, one end of the junction differs, possibly owing to a read error. V and J are TRBV12-3 or TRBV12-4 and TRBJ2-5, with D hard to call. This CDR3 region has 13 residues. The chain's CDR3 is CAGSLSGSETQYF. The CDR3 region has the DNA TGTGCCGGCAGTTTATCGGGTTCGGAGACCCAGTACTTC.

This clonotype was seen ten or more times. The chain couples TRBV19 to TRBJ1-4; 7 nucleotides agree with TRBD1. Germline V gene lookup returns CDR1 LNHDA and CDR2 SQIVND (reference sequence). With V trimmed by 6 bases and J by 8 bases, 15 bases remained unmatched. The CDR3 sequence is 16 residues long. The CDR3 nucleotides are TGTGCCAGTAGGACACTCCGGACAGGACTTGGGGAAAAACTGTTTTTT. Translating it yields CASRTLRTGLGEKLFF.

This clonotype was counted ten times or more. CDR3 sequence: CASSLQGPTDTQYF. The CDR3 DNA follows: TGTGCCAGCAGCTTACAGGGGCCCACAGATACGCAGTATTTT. The chain employs TRBV7-8 and TRBJ2-3; tentative D call: TRBD1 (6 bases). Germline V lookup: CDR1 SGHVS, CDR2 FQNEAQ. There are 14 residues in the CDR3. The V gene lost 2 bases and the J gene lost 2 bases, with 8 bases spanning the gap.

This clonotype was detected ten times or more. The chain combines TRBV9 with TRBJ2-7, with D possibly TRBD1 on 6 matching bases. CDR1 SGDLS and CDR2 YYNGEE come from the germline V gene. CDR3 length equals 16 residues. The V gene lost 0 bases and the J gene lost 4 bases, with 17 bases spanning the gap. The CDR3 here is CASSVEDQGPIYEQYF. The CDR3 DNA is TGTGCCAGCAGCGTAGAGGATCAGGGGCCTATTTACGAGCAGTACTTC. The complete variable domain, with remaining parts taken from reference TRBV9 and TRBJ2-7, reads DSGVTQTPKHLITATGQRVTLRCSPRSGDLSVYWYQQSLDQGLQFLIQYYNGEERAKGNILERFSAQQFPDLHSELNLSSLELGDSALYFCASSVEDQGPIYEQYFGPGTRLTVT.

Ten or more counts support this clonotype. The genes are TRBV6-5 and TRBJ2-7; D may be TRBD2 (7 bases). This CDR3 has 14 amino acids. The germline V gene has CDR1 MNHEY and CDR2 SVGAGI. V gave up 2 bases and J gave up 3 bases, with 11 bases separating them. CDR3 DNA: TGTGCCAGCAGTTACCGGGGGGACAACTACGAGCAGTACTTC. This translates into CASSYRGDNYEQYF.

This clonotype was recorded at least ten times. The chain joins TRBV6-2 or TRBV6-3 to TRBJ2-2; 9 nucleotides agree with TRBD2. CDR1 MNHEY and CDR2 SVGEGT come from the germline V gene. V gave up 6 bases and J gave up 10 bases; unmatched junction bases: 15. This CDR3 has 16 residues. CDR3 nucleotide sequence: TGTGCCAGCAGCGCCATCGTTGCGGGAGGGCCCTTGGAGCTGTTTTTT. The encoded protein is CASSAIVAGGPLELFF.

This clonotype appeared many times. The chain uses TRBV18 and TRBJ2-3; weak D call: TRBD2 (5 bases). Trimming took 3 bases from V and 2 from J, leaving 15 bases between them. The CDR3 consists of 16 residues. Germline V CDR1 and CDR2: KGHSH, LQKENI. The CDR3 nucleotides read TGTGCCAGCTCACCTGGACGGAGGCCAGACACAGATACGCAGTATTTT. This gives the protein CASSPGRRPDTDTQYF.

This clonotype was observed a handful of times. The chain combines TRBV30 with TRBJ1-1, with D hard to call. Trimming pared 0 bases from V and 1 base from J, leaving 6 bases between. Per the germline V gene, CDR1 is GTSNPN and CDR2 is SVGIG (reference sequence). The CDR3 contains 13 residues. The CDR3 nucleotides read TGTGCCTGGAGTGTGGCGACGAACACTGAAGCTTTCTTT. This translates into CAWSVATNTEAFF.

This clonotype was counted a few times. CDR3 coding DNA: TGTGCCAGCAGTCGCACAGGGAATTACTACGAGCAGTACTTC. The encoded protein is CASSRTGNYYEQYF. This chain joins TRBV27 and TRBJ2-7, with D possibly being TRBD1 (6 bases). The CDR3 extends over 14 amino acids. Germline-derived CDR1 and CDR2 are MNHEY and SMNVEV (reference sequence). V gave up 5 bases and J gave up 3 bases, with 14 bases separating them.

This clonotype was observed many times. This chain connects TRBV7-9 to TRBJ1-4, with 8 bases fitting TRBD1. Per germline, CDR1 SEHNR and CDR2 FQNEAQ (reference sequence). This CDR3 contains 17 residues. The J segment lost 5 bases and the V segment lost 4 bases, leaving 12 bases of the junction unmatched. CDR3 in amino acids: CASSSGQGVTFNEKLFF. Here the CDR3 DNA reads TGTGCCAGCAGCTCCGGACAGGGTGTAACCTTCAATGAAAAACTGTTTTTT.

This clonotype was picked up many times. V is TRBV5-6 and J is TRBJ2-7, with D possibly TRBD1 on 6 matching bases. CDR1 is SGHDT, CDR2 YYEEEE, per germline. The V and J ends lost 6 bases and 3 bases respectively, with 16 bases between them. The CDR3 runs to 14 residues. CDR3 DNA: TGTGCCAGCACCCGAAGACAGGCCGTCTACGAGCAGTACTTC. Encoded protein: CASTRRQAVYEQYF.

A note on this clonotype: A much larger clone lies a single base off, so this may be a read error. CDR3 residues: CAWGPTNTQYF. CDR3 DNA sequence: TGTGCCTGGGGCCCCACAAATACGCAGTATTTT. The chain couples TRBV30 to TRBJ2-3; D is unresolved. CDR3 size: 11 residues. Germline CDR1 and CDR2: GTSNPN and SVGIG (reference sequence). Variable domain in full (rest from reference TRBV30 and TRBJ2-3): SQTIHQWPATLVQPVGSPLSLECTVEGTSNPNLYWYRQAAGRGLQLLFYSVGIGQISSEVPQNLSASRPQDRQFILSSKKLLLSDSGFYLCAWGPTNTQYFGPGTRLTVL.

This clonotype was seen repeatedly, ten times or more. DNA for the CDR3: TGCGCCAGCTCCGAAGGGGTCCGCACAGATACGCAGTATTTT. Protein sequence: CASSEGVRTDTQYF. This chain joins TRBV4-3 and TRBJ2-3, with TRBD1 as a possible D gene (5 bases). The germline gives CDR1 LGHNA, CDR2 YSLEER. This CDR3 is 14 amino acids long. V shed 8 bases and J shed 1 base, with 13 bases lying between them.

The V gene is TRBV7-9, the J gene TRBJ1-4; 7 nucleotides align to TRBD1. The CDR3 totals 15 residues. In germline, CDR1 is SEHNR, CDR2 FQNEAQ (reference sequence). With 0 bases clipped from V and 4 bases from J, the junction kept 2 bases outside the gene matches. Written as DNA, the CDR3 is TGTGCCAGCAGCTTAGCGCAGGGGGGTAATGAAAAACTGTTTTTT. Its translation: CASSLAQGGNEKLFF. Using reference TRBV7-9 and TRBJ1-4 for the parts outside the CDR3, the full variable domain is DTGVSQNPRHKITKRGQNVTFRCDPISEHNRLYWYRQTLGQGPEFLTYFQNEAQLEKSRLLSDRFSAERPKGSFSTLEIQRTEQGDSAMYLCASSLAQGGNEKLFFGSGTQLSVL.

This clonotype was observed at least ten times. V and J are TRBV29-1 and TRBJ2-7; possibly TRBD2 for D (6 bases). There are 15 residues in the CDR3. V was trimmed by 6 bases and J by 2 bases, leaving 20 bases between them. In germline, CDR1 is SQVTM, CDR2 ANQGSEA. CDR3 nucleotide sequence: TGCAGCGTCGTGCCGGGCGGGGAATCAGCCTACGAGCAGTACTTC. Protein product: CSVVPGGESAYEQYF.

This clonotype was observed a few times. CDR3 amino acids: CASGQGFYGYTF. CDR3 sequence (DNA): TGTGCCAGCGGACAGGGATTCTATGGCTACACCTTC. This sequence joins TRBV25-1 and TRBJ1-2, with 8 bases matching TRBD1. V trimming: 8 bases; J trimming: 4 bases; junction bases outside the gene matches: 3. This CDR3 contains 12 residues. The germline CDR1 and CDR2 sequences are MGHDK and SYGVNS.

This clonotype was observed a few times. The gene calls are TRBV5-1 and TRBJ1-6; 9 nucleotides agree with TRBD1. Germline V gene lookup returns CDR1 SGHRS and CDR2 YFSETQ. CDR3 length equals 16 residues. The V and J ends lost 2 bases and 3 bases, in that order; junction bases with no gene match: 3. This CDR3 reads CASSFTGGDYNSPLHF. CDR3 in DNA: TGCGCCAGCAGCTTTACAGGGGGCGACTATAATTCACCCCTCCACTTT.

This chain connects TRBV19 to TRBJ1-1, with D possibly being TRBD1 (6 bases). Germline V lookup: CDR1 LNHDA, CDR2 SQIVND (reference sequence). This CDR3 contains 13 residues. Trimming stripped 9 bases from V and 6 bases from J, with 17 bases between. The chain's CDR3 is CASRYTTGSEAFF. In DNA, the CDR3 is TGTGCCAGCCGGTACACCACAGGGTCTGAAGCTTTCTTT.

There are a few counts of this clonotype. The V gene is TRBV7-3, the J gene TRBJ2-7, with a possible D match to TRBD2 (7 bases). The CDR3 has 15 residues. V was shortened by 5 bases and J by 5 bases, with 19 bases between the two germline ends. In germline, CDR1 is SGHTA, CDR2 FQGTGA. For the CDR3, the DNA is TGTGCCAGCAGCGCTGACGGGACTACAGGGAACGAGCAGTACTTC. Protein sequence: CASSADGTTGNEQYF. Full variable domain (outside the CDR3, taken from reference TRBV7-3 and TRBJ2-7): GAGVSQTPSNKVTEKGKYVELRCDPISGHTALYWYRQSLGQGPEFLIYFQGTGAADDSGLPNDRFFAVRPEGSVSTLKIQRTERGDSAVYLCASSADGTTGNEQYFGPGTRLTVT.

Concerning this clonotype: Being one base from a much bigger clone, this may be a read error. The CDR3 does not close with the conserved phenylalanine or tryptophan, likely indicating a read error. The chain employs TRBV6-6 and TRBJ1-1; possibly TRBD1 for D (5 bases). The germline V and J ends were trimmed by 5 bases and 3 bases, with 10 bases remaining between them. Per germline, CDR1 MNHNY and CDR2 SVGAGI (reference sequence). The CDR3 covers 13 residues. The CDR3 DNA reads as TGTGCCAGCAGTCAGGGACGTTACACTGAAGCTTTCTTA. This encodes CASSQGRYTEAFL.

This rearrangement joins TRBV28 to TRBJ2-5; D remains unclear. Germline loops: CDR1 MDHEN, CDR2 SYDVKM. Trimming took off 3 bases at V and 13 bases at J, with 21 bases between the two ends. This CDR3 contains 14 residues. The CDR3 DNA reads as TGTGCCAGCAGTTTTCGGAACTCACGGTCTATCATGTACTTC. Amino acid sequence: CASSFRNSRSIMYF. The full variable domain, with the rest looked up from reference TRBV28 and TRBJ2-5, is DVKVTQSSRYLVKRTGEKVFLECVQDMDHENMFWYRQDPGLGLRLIYFSYDVKMKEKGDIPEGYSVSREKKERFSLILESASTNQTSMYLCASSFRNSRSIMYFGPGTRLLVL.

There are many counts of this clonotype. The V call is TRBV12-3 or TRBV12-4, the J call TRBJ2-3; 8 nucleotides line up with TRBD1. The CDR3 consists of 15 residues. V trimming: 6 bases; J trimming: 6 bases; junction bases outside the gene matches: 11. The CDR3 protein is CASRTTQGADDTQYF. CDR3 in DNA: TGTGCCAGCAGAACAACCCAGGGGGCGGACGATACGCAGTATTTT.

In this sample, this clonotype turned up once. A much larger clone differs from this one at a single base, so this may be a read error. The chain employs TRBV7-9 and TRBJ1-4; weak D call: TRBD1 (5 bases). CDR3 length equals 12 residues. Germline values: CDR1 SEHNR, CDR2 FQNEAQ (reference sequence). Trimming pared 7 bases from V and 13 bases from J, leaving 16 bases between. The CDR3 DNA follows: TGTGCCAGCAACTCCAATAGGGACCTACTGTTTTTT. Its protein product is CASNSNRDLLFF.

A note on this clonotype: A junction boundary mismatches the germline segment, possibly from a read error. The CDR3 sequence: CASILDRRISDEQSF. CDR3 sequence (DNA): TGTGCCAGCATTCTGGACAGGCGAATTAGTGATGAGCAGTCCTTC. The chain joins TRBV6-2 or TRBV6-3 to TRBJ2-1; 7 bases agree with TRBD1. CDR3 size: 15 residues. Germline values: CDR1 MNHEY, CDR2 SVGEGT.

Notes on this clonotype: A single base separates this from a much larger clone, so it may be a read error. This chain joins TRBV28 and TRBJ1-3, with 8 bases lining up with TRBD1. The junction had 12 bases not matched to a gene; V was cut back by 8 bases and J by 3 bases. This CDR3 is 16 amino acids long. Germline CDR1 is MDHEN and CDR2 is SYDVKM. CDR3 in DNA: TGTGCCAGCGGCCGGGACAGGAGCGCTTTTGGAAACACCATATATTTT. Residues: CASGRDRSAFGNTIYF. The full variable domain, in which reference TRBV28 and TRBJ1-3 provide the parts outside the CDR3, is DVKVTQSSRYLVKRTGEKVFLECVQDMDHENMFWYRQDPGLGLRLIYFSYDVKMKEKGDIPEGYSVSREKKERFSLILESASTNQTSMYLCASGRDRSAFGNTIYFGEGSWLTVV.